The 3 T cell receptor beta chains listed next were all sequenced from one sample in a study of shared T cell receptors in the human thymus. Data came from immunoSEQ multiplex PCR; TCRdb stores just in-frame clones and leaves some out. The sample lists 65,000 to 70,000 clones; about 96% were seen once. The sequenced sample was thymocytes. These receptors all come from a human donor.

The CDR3 loop is CASSPATAQETQYF. The CDR3 DNA reads TGCGCCAGCAGCCCGGCGACAGCGCAAGAGACCCAGTACTTC. The chain joins TRBV5-1 to TRBJ2-5, with a possible D match to TRBD1 (5 bases). Germline assignment: CDR1 SGHRS and CDR2 YFSETQ. This CDR3 has 14 amino acids. V was pared by 4 bases and J by 2 bases, with 12 bases between.

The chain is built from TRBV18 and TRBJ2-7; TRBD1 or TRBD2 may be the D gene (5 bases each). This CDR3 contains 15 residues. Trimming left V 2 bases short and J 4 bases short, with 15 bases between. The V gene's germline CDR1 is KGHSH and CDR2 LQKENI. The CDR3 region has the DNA TGTGCCAGCTCACCATCGCGAGGGGAGAGTTACGAGCAGTACTTC. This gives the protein CASSPSRGESYEQYF.

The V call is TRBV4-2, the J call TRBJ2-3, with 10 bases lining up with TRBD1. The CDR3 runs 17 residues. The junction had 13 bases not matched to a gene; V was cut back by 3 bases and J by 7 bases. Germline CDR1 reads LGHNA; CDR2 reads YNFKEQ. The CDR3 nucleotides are TGTGCCAGCAGCCACGGCTTTGACAGGGGGCCGCGAAATACGCAGTATTTT. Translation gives CASSHGFDRGPRNTQYF.